This T cell receptor beta chain was retrieved from a study of T cells in Graves' hyperthyroidism and ophthalmopathy. General study points: Most thyroid clonotypes expanded above 0.001 were also detected in blood.

Clinical symptoms, serum thyroxine, TRAb, thyroid ultrasound and orbital computed tomography established diagnosis. This clonotype has at least ten counts. The antigen remains undetermined. V lost 1 base and J 13 bases, leaving 17 bases between the germline ends. The CDR3 runs 13 residues. The investigators amplified TCR beta CDR3 regions from RNA transcripts. The primer set for the first-round RT-PCR of the TCR CDR3 was HTBI. TCRdb used MiXCR to reprocess the multiplex PCR reads, holding one entry per CDR3 protein. The top ten hold 35% to 50% of the sample, which has about 380,000 distinct CDR3 sequences, about 18% seen once.

This chain joins TRBV12-3 or TRBV12-4 and TRBJ2-7; tentative D call: TRBD1 (5 bases). The TCR was taken from a man younger than 30 with Graves' ophthalmopathy. The source material was blood. This CDR3 is CASSLGGPEGGYF. The CDR3, as DNA: TGTGCCAGCAGTTTAGGGGGCCCAGAAGGTGGTTACTTC.